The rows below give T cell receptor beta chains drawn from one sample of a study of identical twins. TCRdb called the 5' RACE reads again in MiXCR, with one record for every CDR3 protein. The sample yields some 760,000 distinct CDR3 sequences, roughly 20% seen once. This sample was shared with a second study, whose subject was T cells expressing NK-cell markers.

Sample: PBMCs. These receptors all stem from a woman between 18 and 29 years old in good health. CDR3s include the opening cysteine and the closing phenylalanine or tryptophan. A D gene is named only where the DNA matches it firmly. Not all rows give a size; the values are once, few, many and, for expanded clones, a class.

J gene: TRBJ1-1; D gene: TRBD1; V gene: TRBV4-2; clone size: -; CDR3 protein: CASSQSEGSGGTGTLTAFF; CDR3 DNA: TGTGCCAGCAGCCAAAGCGAAGGTAGTGGCGGGACAGGGACTTTAACAGCTTTCTTT
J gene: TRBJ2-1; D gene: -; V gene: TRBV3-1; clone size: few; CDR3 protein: CASRTIGSSYNEQFF; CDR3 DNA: TGTGCCAGCAGAACCATAGGGAGCTCCTACAATGAGCAGTTCTTC
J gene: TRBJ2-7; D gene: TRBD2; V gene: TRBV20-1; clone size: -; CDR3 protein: CSATGLAGAGRYEQYF; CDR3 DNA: TGCAGTGCAACGGGACTAGCGGGAGCAGGGCGCTACGAGCAGTACTTC
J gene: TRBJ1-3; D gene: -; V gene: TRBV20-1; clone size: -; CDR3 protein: CSARWGPGNTIYF; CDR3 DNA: TGCAGTGCTAGATGGGGGCCTGGAAACACCATATATTTT
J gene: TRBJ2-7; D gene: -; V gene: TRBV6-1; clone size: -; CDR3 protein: CASEDSPSYEQYF; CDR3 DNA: TGTGCCAGTGAAGACAGCCCTTCCTACGAGCAGTACTTC
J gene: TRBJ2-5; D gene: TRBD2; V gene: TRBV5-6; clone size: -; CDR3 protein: CACILSGGPQETQYF; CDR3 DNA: TGTGCCTGCATCCTTAGCGGGGGGCCCCAAGAGACCCAGTACTTC
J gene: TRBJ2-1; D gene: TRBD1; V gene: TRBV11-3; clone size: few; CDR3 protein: CASSLRTGNSEQFF; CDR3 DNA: TGTGCCAGCAGCTTGCGGACAGGGAATAGTGAGCAGTTCTTC
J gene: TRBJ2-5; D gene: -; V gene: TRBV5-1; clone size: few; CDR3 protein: CASSFGIEETQYF; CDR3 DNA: TGCGCCAGCAGCTTTGGTATCGAAGAGACCCAGTACTTC
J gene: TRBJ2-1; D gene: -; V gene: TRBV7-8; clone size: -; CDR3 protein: CASSLVGAGFNEQFF; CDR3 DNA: TGTGCCAGCAGCTTAGTAGGGGCAGGGTTCAATGAGCAGTTCTTC
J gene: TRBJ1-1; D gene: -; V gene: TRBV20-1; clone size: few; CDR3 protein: CSVPGGVKTEAFF; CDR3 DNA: TGCAGTGTTCCGGGGGGCGTGAAAACTGAAGCCTTCTTT
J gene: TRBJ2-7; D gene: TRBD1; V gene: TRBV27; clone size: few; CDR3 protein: CASSFRDSDPYEQYF; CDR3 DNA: TGTGCCAGCAGTTTTCGGGACAGTGACCCCTACGAGCAGTACTTC
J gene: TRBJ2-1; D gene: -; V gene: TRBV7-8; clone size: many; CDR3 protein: CASSLGGGAVSYNEQFF; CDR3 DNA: TGTGCCAGCAGCTTGGGTGGTGGGGCCGTCTCCTACAATGAGCAGTTCTTC
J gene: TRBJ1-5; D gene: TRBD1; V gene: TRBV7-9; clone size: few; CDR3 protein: CASSSTGGQPQHF; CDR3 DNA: TGTGCCAGCAGCTCCACAGGGGGCCAGCCCCAGCATTTT
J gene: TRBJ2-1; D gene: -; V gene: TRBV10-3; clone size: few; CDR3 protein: CAISAGQADEQFF; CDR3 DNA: TGTGCCATCAGTGCCGGTCAGGCCGATGAGCAGTTCTTC
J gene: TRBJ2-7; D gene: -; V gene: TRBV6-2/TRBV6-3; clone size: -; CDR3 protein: CASSYPYSRRDEQYF; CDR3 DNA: TGTGCCAGCAGTTACCCTTACTCACGGCGGGACGAGCAGTACTTC
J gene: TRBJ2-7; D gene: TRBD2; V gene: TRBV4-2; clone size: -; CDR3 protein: CASSQDLAGEYEQYF; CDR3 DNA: TGTGCCAGCAGCCAAGATCTAGCGGGAGAATACGAGCAGTACTTC
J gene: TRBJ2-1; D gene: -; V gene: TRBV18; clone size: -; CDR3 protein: CASSSLQGSANEQFF; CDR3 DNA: TGTGCCAGCTCATCCCTACAGGGATCCGCAAATGAGCAGTTCTTC
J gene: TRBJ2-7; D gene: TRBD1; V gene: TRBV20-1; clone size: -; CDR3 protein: CSAKSGTGLEQYF; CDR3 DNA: TGCAGTGCTAAGTCCGGGACAGGCCTCGAGCAGTACTTC
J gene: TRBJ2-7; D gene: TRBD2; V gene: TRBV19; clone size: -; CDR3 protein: CASRLASGRPYEQYF; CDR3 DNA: TGTGCCAGTAGGTTGGCTAGCGGGAGACCCTACGAGCAGTACTTC
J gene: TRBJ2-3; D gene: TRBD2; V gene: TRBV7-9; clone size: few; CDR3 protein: CASSFFSGGAGDTQYF; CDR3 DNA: TGTGCCAGCAGCTTCTTTAGCGGGGGGGCCGGAGATACGCAGTATTTT
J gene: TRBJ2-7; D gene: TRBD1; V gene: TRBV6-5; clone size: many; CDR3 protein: CASSYSGQGTYEQYF; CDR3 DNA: TGTGCCAGCAGTTACTCGGGACAGGGGACCTACGAGCAGTACTTC
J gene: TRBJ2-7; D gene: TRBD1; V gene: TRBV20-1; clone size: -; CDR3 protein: CSAIRDRGYYEQYF; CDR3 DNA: TGCAGTGCCATCCGGGACAGGGGTTACTACGAGCAGTACTTC
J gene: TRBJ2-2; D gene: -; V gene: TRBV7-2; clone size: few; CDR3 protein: CASSSSAYRVSPGELFF; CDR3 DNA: TGTGCCAGCAGCTCTAGCGCATACAGGGTCTCCCCCGGGGAGCTGTTTTTT
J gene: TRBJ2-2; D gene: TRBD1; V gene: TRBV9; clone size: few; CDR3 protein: CASTGTGGTGELFF; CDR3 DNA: TGTGCCAGCACTGGGACAGGGGGCACCGGGGAGCTGTTTTTT
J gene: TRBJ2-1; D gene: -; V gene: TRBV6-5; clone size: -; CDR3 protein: CASSYGRGYEQFF; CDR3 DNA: TGTGCCAGCAGTTACGGTCGGGGTTATGAGCAGTTCTTC
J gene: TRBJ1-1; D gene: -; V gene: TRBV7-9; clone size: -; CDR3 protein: CASSFTGSPVDTEAFF; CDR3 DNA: TGTGCCAGCAGCTTTACTGGTTCACCGGTGGACACTGAAGCTTTCTTT
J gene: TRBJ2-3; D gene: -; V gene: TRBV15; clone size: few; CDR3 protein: CATSREAPGRTDTQYF; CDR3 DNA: TGTGCCACCAGCAGAGAGGCGCCAGGGCGCACAGATACGCAGTATTTT
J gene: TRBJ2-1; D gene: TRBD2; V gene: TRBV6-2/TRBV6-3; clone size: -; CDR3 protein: CASSYSGTSLAEQFF; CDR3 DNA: TGTGCCAGCAGTTATTCGGGGACTAGCCTAGCGGAGCAGTTCTTC
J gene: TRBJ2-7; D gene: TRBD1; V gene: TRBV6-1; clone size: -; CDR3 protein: CASRTGFLEEQYF; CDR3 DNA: TGTGCCAGCAGGACAGGGTTCCTCGAGGAGCAGTACTTC
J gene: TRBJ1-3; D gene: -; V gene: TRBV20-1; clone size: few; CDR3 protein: CSARGGVSSGNTIYF; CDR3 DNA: TGCAGTGCTAGAGGAGGGGTGAGCTCTGGAAACACCATATATTTT
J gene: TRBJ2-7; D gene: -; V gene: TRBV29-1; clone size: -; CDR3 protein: CSVSEARGEQYF; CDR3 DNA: TGCAGCGTCTCCGAAGCCCGCGGGGAGCAGTACTTC